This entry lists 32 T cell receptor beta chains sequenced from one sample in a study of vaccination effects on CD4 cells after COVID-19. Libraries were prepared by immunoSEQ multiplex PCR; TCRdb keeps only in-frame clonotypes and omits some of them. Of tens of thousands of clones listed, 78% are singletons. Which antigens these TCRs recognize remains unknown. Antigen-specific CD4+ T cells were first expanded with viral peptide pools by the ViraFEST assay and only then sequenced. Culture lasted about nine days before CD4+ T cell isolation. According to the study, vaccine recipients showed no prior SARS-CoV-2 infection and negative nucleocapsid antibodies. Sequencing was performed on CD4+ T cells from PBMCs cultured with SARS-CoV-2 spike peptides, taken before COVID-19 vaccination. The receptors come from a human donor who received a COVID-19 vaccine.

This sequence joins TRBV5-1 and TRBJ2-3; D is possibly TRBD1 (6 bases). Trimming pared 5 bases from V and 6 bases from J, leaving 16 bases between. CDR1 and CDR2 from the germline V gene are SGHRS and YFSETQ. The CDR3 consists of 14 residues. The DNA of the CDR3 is TGCGCCAGCAGGGCTACCACAGGGAGTGATACGCAGTATTTT. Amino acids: CASRATTGSDTQYF.

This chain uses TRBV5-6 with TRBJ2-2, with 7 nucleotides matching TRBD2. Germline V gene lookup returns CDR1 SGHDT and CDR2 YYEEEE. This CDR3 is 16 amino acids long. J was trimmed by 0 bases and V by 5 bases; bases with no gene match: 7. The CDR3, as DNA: TGTGCCAGCAGGGTCGCGGGGAGGGCGAACACCGGGGAGCTGTTTTTT. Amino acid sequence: CASRVAGRANTGELFF.

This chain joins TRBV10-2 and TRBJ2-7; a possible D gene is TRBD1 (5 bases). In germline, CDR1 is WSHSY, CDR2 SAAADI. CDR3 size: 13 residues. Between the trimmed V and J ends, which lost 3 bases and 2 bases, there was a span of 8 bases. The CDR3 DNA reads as TGCGCCAGCAGTGAAGGACACCCCTACGAGCAGTACGTC. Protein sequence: CASSEGHPYEQYV.

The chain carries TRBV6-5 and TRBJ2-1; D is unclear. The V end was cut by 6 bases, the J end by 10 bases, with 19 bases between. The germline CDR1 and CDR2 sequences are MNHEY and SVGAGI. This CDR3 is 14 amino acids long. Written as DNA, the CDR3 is TGTGCCAGCAGCAACCCCCGGGCCCCAAGGGAGCAGTTCTTC. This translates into CASSNPRAPREQFF.

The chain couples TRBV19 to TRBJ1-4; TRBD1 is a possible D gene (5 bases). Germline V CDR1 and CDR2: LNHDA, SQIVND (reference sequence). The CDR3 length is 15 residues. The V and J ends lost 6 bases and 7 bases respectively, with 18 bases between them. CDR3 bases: TGTGCCAGTAGACCGGTGTGGGGGATATCTGAAAAACTGTTTTTT. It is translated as CASRPVWGISEKLFF. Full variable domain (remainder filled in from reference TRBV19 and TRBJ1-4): DGGITQSPKYLFRKEGQNVTLSCEQNLNHDAMYWYRQDPGQGLRLIYYSQIVNDFQKGDIAEGYSVSREKKESFPLTVTSAQKNPTAFYLCASRPVWGISEKLFFGSGTQLSVL.

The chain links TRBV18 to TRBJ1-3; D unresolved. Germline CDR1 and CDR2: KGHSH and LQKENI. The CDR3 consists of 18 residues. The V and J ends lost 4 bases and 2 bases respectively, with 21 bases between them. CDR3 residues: CASSRKSTAEVTGNTIYF. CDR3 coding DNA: TGTGCCAGCTCACGAAAGTCGACCGCCGAGGTCACTGGAAACACCATATATTTT.

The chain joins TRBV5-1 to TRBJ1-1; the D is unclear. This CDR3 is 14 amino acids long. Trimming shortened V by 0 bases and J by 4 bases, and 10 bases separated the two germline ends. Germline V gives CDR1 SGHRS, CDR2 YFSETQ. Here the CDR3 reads CASSLGTASTEAFF. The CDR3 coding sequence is TGCGCCAGCAGCTTGGGGACGGCAAGCACTGAAGCTTTCTTT.

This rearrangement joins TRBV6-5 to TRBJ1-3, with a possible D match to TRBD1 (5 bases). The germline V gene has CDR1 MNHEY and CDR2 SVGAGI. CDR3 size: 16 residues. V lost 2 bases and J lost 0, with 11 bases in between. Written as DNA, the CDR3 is TGTGCCAGCAGTTACGGGGGGGGGTCCTCTGGAAACACCATATATTTT. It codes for CASSYGGGSSGNTIYF.

The CDR3 DNA is TGTGCCAGCAGCTCCCCAAGGGGGGGCGAGGAGACCCAGTACTTC. It codes for CASSSPRGGEETQYF. V usage is TRBV27 and J usage is TRBJ2-5; D perhaps matches TRBD2 (7 bases). CDR1 and CDR2 (germline): MNHEY, SMNVEV (reference sequence). Trimming left V 6 bases short and J 5 bases short, with 19 bases between. This CDR3 region has 15 residues.

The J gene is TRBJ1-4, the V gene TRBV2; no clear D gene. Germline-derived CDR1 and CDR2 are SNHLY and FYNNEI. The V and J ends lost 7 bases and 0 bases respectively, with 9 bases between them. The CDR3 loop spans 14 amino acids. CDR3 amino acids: CASNLGATNEKLFF. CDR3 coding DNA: TGTGCCAGCAACCTCGGTGCAACTAATGAAAAACTGTTTTTT.

The CDR3 nucleotides are TGTGCCAGCAGCGCCTCTCCGGGAACCTCTGGAAACACCATATATTTT. Amino acids: CASSASPGTSGNTIYF. The chain joins TRBV9 to TRBJ1-3; D is ambiguous. CDR1 is SGDLS, CDR2 YYNGEE, per germline. CDR3 size: 16 residues. V was trimmed by 3 bases and J by 0 bases, leaving 13 bases between them.

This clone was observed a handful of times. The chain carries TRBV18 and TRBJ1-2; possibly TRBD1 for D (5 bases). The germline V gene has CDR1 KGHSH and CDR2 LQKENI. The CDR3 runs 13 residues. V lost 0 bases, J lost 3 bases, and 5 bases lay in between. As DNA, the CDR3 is TGTGCCAGCTCACCACCGGGGGACTATGGCTACACCTTC. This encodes CASSPPGDYGYTF.

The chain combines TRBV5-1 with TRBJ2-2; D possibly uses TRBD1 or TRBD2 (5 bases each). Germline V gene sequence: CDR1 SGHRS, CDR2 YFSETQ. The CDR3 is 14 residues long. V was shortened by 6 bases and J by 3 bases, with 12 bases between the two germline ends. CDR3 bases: TGCGCCAGCAAGGGCAGGGAGTACACCGGGGAGCTGTTTTTT. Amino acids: CASKGREYTGELFF. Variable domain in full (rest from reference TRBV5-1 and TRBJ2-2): KAGVTQTPRYLIKTRGQQVTLSCSPISGHRSVSWYQQTPGQGLQFLFEYFSETQRNKGNFPGRFSGRQFSNSRSEMNVSTLELGDSALYLCASKGREYTGELFFGEGSRLTVL.

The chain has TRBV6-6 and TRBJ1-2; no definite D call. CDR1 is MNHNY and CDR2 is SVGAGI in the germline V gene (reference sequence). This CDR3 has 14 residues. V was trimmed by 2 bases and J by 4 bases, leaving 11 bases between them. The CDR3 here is CASSYHTGSYGYTF. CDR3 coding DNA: TGTGCCAGCAGTTACCACACCGGGAGCTATGGCTACACCTTC.

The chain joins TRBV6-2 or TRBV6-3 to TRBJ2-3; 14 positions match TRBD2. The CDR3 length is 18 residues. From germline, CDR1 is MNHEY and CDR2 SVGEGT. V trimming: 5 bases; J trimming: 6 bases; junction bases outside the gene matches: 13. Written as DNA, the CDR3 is TGTGCCAGCAGTCAACCGGGACTAGCGGGGGCTCGGCCGGATACGCAGTATTTT. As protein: CASSQPGLAGARPDTQYF.

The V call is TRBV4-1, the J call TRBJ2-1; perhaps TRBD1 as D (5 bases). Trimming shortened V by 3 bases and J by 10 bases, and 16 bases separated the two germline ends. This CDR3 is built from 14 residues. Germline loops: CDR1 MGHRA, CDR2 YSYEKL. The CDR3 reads CASSQGYGAGEQFF. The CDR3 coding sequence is TGCGCCAGCAGCCAGGGGTATGGGGCTGGGGAGCAGTTCTTC.

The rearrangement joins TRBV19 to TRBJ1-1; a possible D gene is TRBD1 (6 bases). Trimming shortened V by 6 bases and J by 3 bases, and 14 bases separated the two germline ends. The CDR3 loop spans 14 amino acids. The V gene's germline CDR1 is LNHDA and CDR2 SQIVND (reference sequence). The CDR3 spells CASRSGTSDTEAFF. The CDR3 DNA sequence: TGTGCCAGTAGATCCGGGACATCGGACACTGAAGCTTTCTTT.

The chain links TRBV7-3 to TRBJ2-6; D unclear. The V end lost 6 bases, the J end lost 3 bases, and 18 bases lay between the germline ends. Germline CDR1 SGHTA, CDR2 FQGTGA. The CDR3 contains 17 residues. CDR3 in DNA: TGTGCCAGCAGTCGTACCCCCCTGGCTAGTGGGGCCAACGTCCTGACTTTC. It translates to CASSRTPLASGANVLTF.

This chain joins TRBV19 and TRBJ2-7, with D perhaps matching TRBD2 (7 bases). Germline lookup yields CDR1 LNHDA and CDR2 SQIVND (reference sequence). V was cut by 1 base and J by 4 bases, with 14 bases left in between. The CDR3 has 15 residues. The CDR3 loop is CASSIAGGPQYEQYV. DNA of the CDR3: TGTGCCAGTAGTATAGCGGGGGGCCCGCAATACGAGCAGTACGTC.

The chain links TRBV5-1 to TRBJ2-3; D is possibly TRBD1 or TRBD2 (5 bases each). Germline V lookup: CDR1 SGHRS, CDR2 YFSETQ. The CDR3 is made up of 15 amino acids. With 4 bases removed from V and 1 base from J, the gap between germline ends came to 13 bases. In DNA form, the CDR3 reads TGCGCCAGCAGCCTACAGGACTCGCGCACAGATACGCAGTATTTT. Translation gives CASSLQDSRTDTQYF. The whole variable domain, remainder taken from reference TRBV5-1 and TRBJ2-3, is KAGVTQTPRYLIKTRGQQVTLSCSPISGHRSVSWYQQTPGQGLQFLFEYFSETQRNKGNFPGRFSGRQFSNSRSEMNVSTLELGDSALYLCASSLQDSRTDTQYFGPGTRLTVL.

DNA of the CDR3: TGTGCCAGCCGGACTAGCGGCACAGATACGCAGTATTTT. It codes for CASRTSGTDTQYF. This chain links TRBV11-3 with TRBJ2-3; 9 bases map to TRBD2. With 8 bases clipped from V and 1 base from J, the junction kept 1 base outside the gene matches. This CDR3 is 13 amino acids long. Looked up from germline, CDR1 is SGHNT and CDR2 is YENEEA.

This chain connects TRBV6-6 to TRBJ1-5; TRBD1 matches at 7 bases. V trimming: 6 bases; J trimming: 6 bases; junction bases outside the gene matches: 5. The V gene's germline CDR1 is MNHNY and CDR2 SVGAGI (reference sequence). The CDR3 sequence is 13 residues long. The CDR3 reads CASRPQGGQPQHF. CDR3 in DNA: TGTGCCAGCAGACCTCAGGGGGGTCAGCCCCAGCATTTT.

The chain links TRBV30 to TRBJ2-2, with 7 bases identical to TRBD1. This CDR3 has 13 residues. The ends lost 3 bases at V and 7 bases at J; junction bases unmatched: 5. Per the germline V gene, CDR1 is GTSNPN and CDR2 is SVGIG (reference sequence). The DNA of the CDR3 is TGTGCCTGGAGGGAACAGGGGATCGGGGAGCTGTTTTTT. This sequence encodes CAWREQGIGELFF.

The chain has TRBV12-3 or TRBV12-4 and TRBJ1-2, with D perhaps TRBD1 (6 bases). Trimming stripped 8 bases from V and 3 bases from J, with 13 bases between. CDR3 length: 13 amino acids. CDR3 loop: CASSQGGYYGYTF. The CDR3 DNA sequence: TGTGCCAGCTCACAAGGGGGGTACTATGGCTACACCTTC.

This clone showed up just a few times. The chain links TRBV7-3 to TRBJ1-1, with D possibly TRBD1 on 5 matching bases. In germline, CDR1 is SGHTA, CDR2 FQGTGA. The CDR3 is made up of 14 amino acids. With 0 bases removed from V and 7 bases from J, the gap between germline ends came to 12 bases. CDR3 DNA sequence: TGTGCCAGCAGCTTAACGCCAGGGCTCGGTGAAGCTTTCTTT. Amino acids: CASSLTPGLGEAFF.

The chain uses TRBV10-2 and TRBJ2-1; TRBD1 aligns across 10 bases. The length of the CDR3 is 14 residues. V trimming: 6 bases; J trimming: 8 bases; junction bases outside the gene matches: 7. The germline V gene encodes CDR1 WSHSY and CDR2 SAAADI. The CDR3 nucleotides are TGCGCCAGCAGCCCGGGACAGGGGATCGATGAGCAGTTCTTC. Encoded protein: CASSPGQGIDEQFF.

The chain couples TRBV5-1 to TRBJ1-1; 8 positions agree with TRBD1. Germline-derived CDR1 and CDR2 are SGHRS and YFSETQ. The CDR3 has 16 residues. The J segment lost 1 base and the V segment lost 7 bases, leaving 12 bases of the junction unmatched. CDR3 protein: CASSVQGANGNTEAFF. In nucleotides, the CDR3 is TGCGCCAGCTCGGTTCAGGGGGCCAATGGGAACACTGAAGCTTTCTTT. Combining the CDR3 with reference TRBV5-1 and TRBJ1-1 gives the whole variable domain KAGVTQTPRYLIKTRGQQVTLSCSPISGHRSVSWYQQTPGQGLQFLFEYFSETQRNKGNFPGRFSGRQFSNSRSEMNVSTLELGDSALYLCASSVQGANGNTEAFFGQGTRLTVV.

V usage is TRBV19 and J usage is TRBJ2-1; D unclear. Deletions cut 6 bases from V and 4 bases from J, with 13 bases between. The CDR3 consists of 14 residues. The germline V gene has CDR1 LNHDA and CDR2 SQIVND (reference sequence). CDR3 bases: TGTGCCAGTAGCCGAAACGACGGGTACAATGAGCAGTTCTTC. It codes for CASSRNDGYNEQFF.

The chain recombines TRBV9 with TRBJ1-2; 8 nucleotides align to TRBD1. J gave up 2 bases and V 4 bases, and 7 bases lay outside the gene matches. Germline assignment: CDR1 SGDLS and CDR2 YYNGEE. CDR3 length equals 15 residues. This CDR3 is CASSSGQARNYGYTF. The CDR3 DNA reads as TGTGCCAGCAGCTCGGGACAGGCCCGCAACTATGGCTACACCTTC.

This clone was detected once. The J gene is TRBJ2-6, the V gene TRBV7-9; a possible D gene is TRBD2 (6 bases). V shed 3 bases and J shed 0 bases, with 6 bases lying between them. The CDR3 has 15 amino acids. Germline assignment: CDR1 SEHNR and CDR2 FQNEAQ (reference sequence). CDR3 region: CASSLGGSGANVLTF. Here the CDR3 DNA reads TGTGCCAGCAGCTTGGGAGGCTCTGGGGCCAACGTCCTGACTTTC. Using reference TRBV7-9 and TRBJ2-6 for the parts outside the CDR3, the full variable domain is DTGVSQNPRHKITKRGQNVTFRCDPISEHNRLYWYRQTLGQGPEFLTYFQNEAQLEKSRLLSDRFSAERPKGSFSTLEIQRTEQGDSAMYLCASSLGGSGANVLTFGAGSRLTVL.

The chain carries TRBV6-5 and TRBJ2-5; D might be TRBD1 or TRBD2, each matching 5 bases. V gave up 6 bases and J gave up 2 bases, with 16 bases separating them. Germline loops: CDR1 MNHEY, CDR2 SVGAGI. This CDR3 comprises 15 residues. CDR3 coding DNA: TGTGCCAGCAGGCCACCGGGACCCTTACAAGAGACCCAGTACTTC. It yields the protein CASRPPGPLQETQYF.

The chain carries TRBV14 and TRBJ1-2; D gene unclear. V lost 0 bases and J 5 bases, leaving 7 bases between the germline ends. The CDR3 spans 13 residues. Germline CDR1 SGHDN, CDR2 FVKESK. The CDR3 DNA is TGTGCCAGCAGCCAAGATGCAGCGTATGGCTACACCTTC. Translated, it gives CASSQDAAYGYTF.